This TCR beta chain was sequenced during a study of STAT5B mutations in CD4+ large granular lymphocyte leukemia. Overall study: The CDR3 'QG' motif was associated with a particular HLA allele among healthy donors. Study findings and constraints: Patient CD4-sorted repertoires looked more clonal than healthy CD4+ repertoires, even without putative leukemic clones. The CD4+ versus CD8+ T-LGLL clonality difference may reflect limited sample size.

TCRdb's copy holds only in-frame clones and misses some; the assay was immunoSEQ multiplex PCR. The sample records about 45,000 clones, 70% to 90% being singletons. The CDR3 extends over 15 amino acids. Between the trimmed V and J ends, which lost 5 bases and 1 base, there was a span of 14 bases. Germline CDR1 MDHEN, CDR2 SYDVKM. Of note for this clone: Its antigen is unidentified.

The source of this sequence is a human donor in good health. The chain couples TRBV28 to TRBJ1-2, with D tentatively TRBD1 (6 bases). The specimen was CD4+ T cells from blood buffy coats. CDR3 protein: CASSTHTGNNYGYTF. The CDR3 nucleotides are TGTGCCAGCAGTACCCACACAGGGAATAACTATGGCTACACCTTC.